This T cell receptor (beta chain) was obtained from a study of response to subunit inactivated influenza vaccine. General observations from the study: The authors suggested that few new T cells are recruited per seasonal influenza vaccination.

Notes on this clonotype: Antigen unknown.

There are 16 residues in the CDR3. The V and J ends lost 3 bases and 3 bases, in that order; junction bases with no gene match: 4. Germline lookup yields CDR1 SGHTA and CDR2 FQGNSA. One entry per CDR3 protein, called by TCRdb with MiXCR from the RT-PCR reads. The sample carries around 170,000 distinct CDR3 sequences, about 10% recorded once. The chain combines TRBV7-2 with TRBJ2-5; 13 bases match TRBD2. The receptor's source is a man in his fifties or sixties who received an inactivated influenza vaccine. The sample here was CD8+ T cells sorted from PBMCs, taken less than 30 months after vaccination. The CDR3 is CASSLTSGGFEETQYF. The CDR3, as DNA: TGTGCCAGCAGCTTGACTAGCGGGGGGTTTGAAGAGACCCAGTACTTC.